This TCR beta chain was found in a study of OX40 agonist ivuxolimab in advanced cancers. Study summary: Patient treatment consisted of intravenous ivuxolimab administration every 2 weeks at 0.01 to 10 mg/kg. Findings and limits, study-wide: No determination was made of the antigen specificity of the expanded peripheral T cells.

This clone was picked up one time. Antigen unknown. The CDR3 is 16 residues long. Germline values: CDR1 KGHSH, CDR2 LQKENI. J lost 4 bases, V lost 5 bases, and 9 bases had no gene match. TCRdb's copy holds only in-frame clones and misses some; the assay was immunoSEQ multiplex PCR. This table holds about 56,000 clones, approximately 86% found once. At cycle 4 day 1, cycle 7 day 1, and baseline, blood was sampled. Here the sequenced sample was CD4+ or CD8+ T cells sorted from blood, taken in a trial of the OX40 agonist ivuxolimab. The genes are TRBV18 and TRBJ2-1; 9 nucleotides agree with TRBD1. This clonotype was obtained from an adult with an advanced solid tumor such as melanoma, head and neck, liver or kidney cancer. CDR3 sequence: CASSALQGAGYNEQFF. The CDR3 DNA reads as TGTGCCAGCTCAGCTTTACAGGGGGCCGGGTACAATGAGCAGTTCTTC.